Described below is a single T cell receptor beta chain sequence and its context. Its antigen is undetermined. The data were taken from a study of radiotherapy plus CTLA-4 blockade in lung cancer. General study findings and limits: Early clonal dynamics of blood T cells, together with interferon-beta, were reported as the best response predictor.

TCRdb keeps only in-frame clones here, not all; method: immunoSEQ multiplex PCR. The table has about 43,000 clones, about 70% seen once. Germline assignment: CDR1 MNHEY and CDR2 SMNVEV (reference sequence). With V trimmed by 8 bases and J by 2 bases, 7 bases remained unmatched. The CDR3 covers 14 residues. The specimen comprised peripheral blood, sampled from a patient treated with radiotherapy plus ipilimumab. The chain combines TRBV27 with TRBJ1-2, with 8 bases that match TRBD1. This clonotype was sampled from a human donor with non-small cell lung cancer who had a partial response to radiotherapy plus ipilimumab. As DNA, the CDR3 is TGTGCCAGCTCGGCGACAGGGGCAAACTATGGCTACACCTTC. Translated: CASSATGANYGYTF.